This T cell receptor (beta chain) was captured by sequencing in a study of cytomegalovirus exposure and HLA in healthy donors. The overall study: Among several hundred genotyped donors, around 80% fell in the Caucasian-associated ancestry cluster.

Both 60 Vbeta primers and 13 Jbeta primers went into the PCR. Sequenced by immunoSEQ multiplex PCR; TCRdb stores in-frame clones only, minus some. This table holds under 200,000 clones, 77% found once. The receptor was isolated from a male donor in good health and CMV-seropositive. The specimen was PBMCs.

CDR3 sequence reads: CASSSGGNNSPLHF. For the CDR3, the DNA is TGCGCCAGCAGCTCGGGGGGAAATAATTCACCCCTCCACTTT. V usage is TRBV5-1 and J usage is TRBJ1-6, with a weak D call TRBD1 (5 bases). V was pared by 3 bases and J by 5 bases, with 9 bases between. This CDR3 is 14 amino acids long. Germline V gene data show CDR1 as SGHRS and CDR2 as YFSETQ. The full variable domain, its missing parts supplied by reference TRBV5-1 and TRBJ1-6, is KAGVTQTPRYLIKTRGQQVTLSCSPISGHRSVSWYQQTPGQGLQFLFEYFSETQRNKGNFPGRFSGRQFSNSRSEMNVSTLELGDSALYLCASSSGGNNSPLHFGNGTRLTVT.